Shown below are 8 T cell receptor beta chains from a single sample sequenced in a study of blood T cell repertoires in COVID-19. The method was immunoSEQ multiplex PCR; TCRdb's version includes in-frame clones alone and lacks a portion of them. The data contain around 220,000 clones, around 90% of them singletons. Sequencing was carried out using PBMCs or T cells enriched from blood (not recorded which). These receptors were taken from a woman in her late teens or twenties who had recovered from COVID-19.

This chain's CDR3 is CASSLSGRAGELFF. The DNA of the CDR3 is TGCGCCAGCAGCTTAAGCGGGAGGGCCGGGGAGCTGTTTTTT. J is TRBJ2-2 and V is TRBV5-1, with 10 nucleotides matching TRBD2. V lost 2 bases, J lost 6 bases, and 1 base stayed unmatched. This CDR3 comprises 14 residues. CDR1 SGHRS and CDR2 YFSETQ come from the germline V gene. Combining the CDR3 with reference TRBV5-1 and TRBJ2-2 gives the whole variable domain KAGVTQTPRYLIKTRGQQVTLSCSPISGHRSVSWYQQTPGQGLQFLFEYFSETQRNKGNFPGRFSGRQFSNSRSEMNVSTLELGDSALYLCASSLSGRAGELFFGEGSRLTVL.

The CDR3 nucleotides are TGTGCCATCAGTGAGATTAGGACAGAGAACACTGAAGCTTTCTTT. Translation gives CAISEIRTENTEAFF. The gene calls are TRBV10-3 and TRBJ1-1; weak D call: TRBD1 (6 bases). Trimming removed 2 bases at V and 1 base at J, with 11 bases between. Germline V gene lookup returns CDR1 ENHRY and CDR2 SYGVKD. The CDR3 is 15 residues long.

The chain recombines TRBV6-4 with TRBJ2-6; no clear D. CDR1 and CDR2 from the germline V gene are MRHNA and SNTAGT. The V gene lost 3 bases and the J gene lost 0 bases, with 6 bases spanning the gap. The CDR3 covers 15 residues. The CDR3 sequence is CASSESLSGANVLTF. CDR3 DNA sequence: TGTGCCAGCAGTGAATCCCTCTCTGGGGCCAACGTCCTGACTTTC.

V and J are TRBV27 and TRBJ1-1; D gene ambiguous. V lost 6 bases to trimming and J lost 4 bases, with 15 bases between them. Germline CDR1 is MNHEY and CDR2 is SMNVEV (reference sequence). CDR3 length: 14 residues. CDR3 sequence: CASRTSRGFTEAFF. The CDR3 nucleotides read TGTGCCAGCAGAACGTCCCGGGGATTCACTGAAGCTTTCTTT.

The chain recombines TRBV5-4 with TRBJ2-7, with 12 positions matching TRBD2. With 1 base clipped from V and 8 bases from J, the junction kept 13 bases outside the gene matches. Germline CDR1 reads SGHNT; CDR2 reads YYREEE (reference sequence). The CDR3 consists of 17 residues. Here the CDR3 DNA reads TGTGCCAGCAGCTTGAGACTAGCGGGGGATCTCCCCTTCCAGCAGTACTTC. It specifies CASSLRLAGDLPFQQYF.

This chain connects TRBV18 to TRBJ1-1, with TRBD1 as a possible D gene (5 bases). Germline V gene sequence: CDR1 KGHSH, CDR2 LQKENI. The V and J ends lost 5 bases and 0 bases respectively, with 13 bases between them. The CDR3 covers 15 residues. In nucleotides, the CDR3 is TGTGCCAGCTCAACTAACAGGTTATTGAACACTGAAGCTTTCTTT. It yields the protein CASSTNRLLNTEAFF.

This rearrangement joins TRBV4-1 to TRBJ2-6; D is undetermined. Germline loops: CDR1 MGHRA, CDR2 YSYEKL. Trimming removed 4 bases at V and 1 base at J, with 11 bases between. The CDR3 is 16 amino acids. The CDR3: CASSPPLVSGANVLTF. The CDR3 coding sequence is TGCGCCAGCAGCCCCCCGTTAGTTTCTGGGGCCAACGTCCTGACTTTC.

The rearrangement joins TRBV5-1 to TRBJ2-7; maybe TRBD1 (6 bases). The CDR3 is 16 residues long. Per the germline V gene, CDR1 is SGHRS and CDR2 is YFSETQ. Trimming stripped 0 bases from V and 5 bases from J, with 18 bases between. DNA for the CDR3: TGCGCCAGCAGCTTGGCGGGGTCAGCTTCAGGGGACGAGCAGTACTTC. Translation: CASSLAGSASGDEQYF.